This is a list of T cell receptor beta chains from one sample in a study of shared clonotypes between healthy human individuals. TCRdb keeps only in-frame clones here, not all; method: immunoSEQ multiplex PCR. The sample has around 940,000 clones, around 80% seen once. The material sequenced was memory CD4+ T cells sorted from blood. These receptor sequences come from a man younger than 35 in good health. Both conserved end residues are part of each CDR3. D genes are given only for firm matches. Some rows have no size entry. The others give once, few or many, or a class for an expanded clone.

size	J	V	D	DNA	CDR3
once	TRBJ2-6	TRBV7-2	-	TGTGCCTCGGGTTTCCTCTCTGGGGCCAACGTCCTGACTTTC	CASGFLSGANVLTF
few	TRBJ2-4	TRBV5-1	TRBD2	TGCGCCAGCAAACGGGAGGTAGCCAAAAACATTCAGTACTTC	CASKREVAKNIQYF
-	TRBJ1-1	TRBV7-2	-	TGTGCCAGCAGCCTACAGGAAAACACTGAAGCTTTCTTT	CASSLQENTEAFF
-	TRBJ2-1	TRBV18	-	TGTGCCAGCTCGTTTTCCGATGAGCAGTTCTTC	CASSFSDEQFF
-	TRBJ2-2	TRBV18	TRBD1	TGTGCCAGCTCACCGGGACAGGGAGGCGCCGGGGAGCTGTTTTTT	CASSPGQGGAGELFF
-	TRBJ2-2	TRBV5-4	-	TGTGCCAGCAGCTCGGATGGGTTGATCGGGGAGCTGTTTTTT	CASSSDGLIGELFF
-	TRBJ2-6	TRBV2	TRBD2	TGTGCCGCCCGCCGGGAGGCTCTTTCTGGGGCCAACGTCCTGACTTTC	CAARREALSGANVLTF
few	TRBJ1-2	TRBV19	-	TGTGCCAGTCACACCGGGACTCCTCGAAATGGCTACACCTTC	CASHTGTPRNGYTF
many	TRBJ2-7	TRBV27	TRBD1	TGTGCCAGCAGTTTAAAAGAAACAGGGGCCTACGAGCAGTACTTC	CASSLKETGAYEQYF
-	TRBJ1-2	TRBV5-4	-	TGTGCCAGCAGCTTTCGGGGGAGTAACTATGGCTACACCTTC	CASSFRGSNYGYTF
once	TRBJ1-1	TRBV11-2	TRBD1	TGTGCCAGCAGCTTAGGACAGGGACCAGCTTTCTTT	CASSLGQGPAFF
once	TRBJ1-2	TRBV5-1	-	TGCGCCAGCAGCTTGGGAGACAGGTACGGCTACACCTTC	CASSLGDRYGYTF
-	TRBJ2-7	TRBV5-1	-	TGCGCCAGCAGCTCCGGAGCGCCCTACGAGCAGTACTTC	CASSSGAPYEQYF
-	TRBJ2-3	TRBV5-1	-	TGCGCCAGCTACAACTCCGGGACTCTTCCCGATACGCAGTATTTT	CASYNSGTLPDTQYF
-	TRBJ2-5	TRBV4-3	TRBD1	TGCGCCAGCAGCCAAGCTGAGACAGGGGCCCGAGGGACCCAGTACTTC	CASSQAETGARGTQYF
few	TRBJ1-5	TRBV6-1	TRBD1	TGTGCCAGCAGTGAACAGACAGGGGGCGGGGGTCAGCCCCAGCATTTT	CASSEQTGGGGQPQHF
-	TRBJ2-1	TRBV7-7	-	TGTGCTAGCAGCTATGGGGGGCTGATCAATGAGCAGTTCTTC	CASSYGGLINEQFF